A selection of T cell receptor beta chains follows, all from one sample in a study of blood T cell repertoires in COVID-19. Using immunoSEQ multiplex PCR, the repertoire was profiled, and TCRdb retains in-frame clones only, with some absent. The profile covers 80,000 to 100,000 clones, with roughly 80% appearing a single time and around 20% taken by the ten largest. Source material: peripheral blood. All receptors come from a human donor in a cohort sampled during active COVID-19. Each CDR3 is given with its conserved first and last residue.

TRBJ1-2	TRBV6-5	CASKEKQTNYGYTF
TRBJ2-7	TRBV6-1	CASSGRFGTGAYEQYF
TRBJ2-7	TRBV24-1	CATSYLDSDIF
TRBJ2-6	TRBV7-2	CASSQGDAGANVLTF
TRBJ1-4	TRBV9	CASSAVTGALRTNEKLFF
TRBJ2-5	TRBV21-1	CASSKGHPFRTQYF
TRBJ2-6	TRBV30	CAWSVTGVHSGANVLTF
TRBJ1-1	TRBV28	CASRPTPGTGYRGAEAFF
TRBJ2-7	TRBV5-1	CATTEAGEQYF
TRBJ2-3	TRBV3-1/TRBV3-2	CASSQEGGYGDTQYF
TRBJ1-6	TRBV3-1/TRBV3-2	CASSPFGGGENSPLHF
TRBJ2-7	TRBV19	CASSIEASGRLSYEQYF
TRBJ1-1	TRBV19	CASSRASHAEAFF
TRBJ1-2	TRBV3-1/TRBV3-2	CASSQDTPGFDGYTF
TRBJ2-7	TRBV10-3	CAAGRSYEQYF
TRBJ2-7	TRBV15	CATSNRVPSSYEQYF
TRBJ2-7	TRBV28	CASSSQRLAGDYEQYF